This is a list of T cell receptor beta chains from one sample in a study of cytomegalovirus exposure and HLA in healthy donors. Repertoires were generated with immunoSEQ multiplex PCR, while TCRdb's copy carries only in-frame clones and drops some. The sample has 90,000 or so clones; 75% to 85% are singletons. Sequenced input: PBMCs. The receptors come from a man between 45 and 60 years old in good health and CMV-seropositive. Each CDR3 is given with its conserved first and last residue. A D gene is named only where the DNA matches it firmly. Only some rows state a clone size, as once, few, many or a class for expanded clones.

d_gene,v_gene,abundance,j_gene,CDR3nt,CDR3aa
TRBD1,TRBV6-1,-,TRBJ1-2,TGTGCCAGCAGTTGGGCAGGGGGCTGGTTTGGCTACACCTTC,CASSWAGGWFGYTF
TRBD1,TRBV27,-,TRBJ2-6,TGTGCCAGCCGATGGACAGGGGGAGCTGGGGCCAACGGCCTGACTTTC,CASRWTGGAGANGLTF
TRBD1,TRBV19,-,TRBJ2-2,TGTGCCAGTAGTCCGAACAGGGGCCTGAACACCGGGGAGCTGTTTTTT,CASSPNRGLNTGELFF
TRBD2,TRBV6-1,-,TRBJ2-7,TGTGCCAGCAGTGCCACGACTAGCGGACCCTACGAGCAGTACTTC,CASSATTSGPYEQYF
-,TRBV25-1,-,TRBJ2-7,TGTGCCAGCACCCTAGGAGGGGGGGGCTCCTACGAGCAGTACTTC,CASTLGGGGSYEQYF
-,TRBV7-9,-,TRBJ2-2,TGTGCCAGCAGCTCCTGGGTGACGACAGCCTTGACCGGGGAGCTGTTTTTT,CASSSWVTTALTGELFF
-,TRBV9,-,TRBJ2-1,TGTGCCAGCGGCCCCAGTCCGAATGAGCAGTTCTTC,CASGPSPNEQFF
TRBD1,TRBV6-1,-,TRBJ1-2,TGTGCCAGCAGACCAACAGGGGACTATGGCTACACCTTC,CASRPTGDYGYTF
TRBD2,TRBV11-2,-,TRBJ2-1,TGTGCCAGCACGGTACGACTAGCGGGAGGAGGGCACAATGAGCAGTTCTTC,CASTVRLAGGGHNEQFF
-,TRBV10-1,-,TRBJ2-7,TGCGCCAGCAGTGAGTCCCCGAGCTCCTACGAGCAGTACTTC,CASSESPSSYEQYF
TRBD2,TRBV6-1,-,TRBJ2-7,TGTGCCAGCAGTGATACTAGCGGGAGATCCTACGAGCAGTACTTC,CASSDTSGRSYEQYF
-,TRBV5-4,-,TRBJ2-2,TGTGCCAGCAGCCAGACTAGGACGGGGGGGGAGCTGTTTTTT,CASSQTRTGGELFF
TRBD2,TRBV7-2,-,TRBJ2-7,TGTGCCAGCACCCCTGGGACTAGCCAGAGATACGAGCAGTACTTC,CASTPGTSQRYEQYF
TRBD1,TRBV7-9,-,TRBJ1-1,TGTTCCAGCAGCATGCAGGGGGCGCGTACTGAAGCTTTCTTT,CSSSMQGARTEAFF
TRBD1,TRBV27,-,TRBJ1-1,TGTGCCAGCAGTTTATCTGGGACAGGGAACACTGAAGCTTTCTTT,CASSLSGTGNTEAFF
TRBD1,TRBV5-1,-,TRBJ2-7,TGCGCCAGCAGCTCCGGGACAGGGGCCTACGAGCAGTACTTC,CASSSGTGAYEQYF
TRBD2,TRBV14,-,TRBJ2-7,TGTGCCAGCAGCCAGAGTCGACTAGCGGGAGTTCGGGGGGACTACGAGCAGTACTTC,CASSQSRLAGVRGDYEQYF
TRBD2,TRBV10-3,few,TRBJ2-2,TGTGCCATCAGACAACCTAGCGGATTGAACACCGGGGAGCTGTTTTTT,CAIRQPSGLNTGELFF
-,TRBV5-1,-,TRBJ2-7,TGCGCCAGCAGCTTGGAACCAGCTGGGGCCGGAAACGTTTGGGACGAGCAGTACTTC,CASSLEPAGAGNVWDEQYF
-,TRBV7-9,-,TRBJ1-1,TGTTCCAGCAGCTTCGGTCAAACAGGGCCGAACACTGAAGCTTTCTTT,CSSSFGQTGPNTEAFF
TRBD1,TRBV6-5,few,TRBJ1-3,TGTGCCAGCAGGTTTACAGGGGGCTCTGGAAACACCATATATTTT,CASRFTGGSGNTIYF
TRBD2,TRBV29-1,-,TRBJ2-7,TGCAGCGTTGAAGTTCCGCGTCTAGCGGAAATCACCTACGAGCAGTACTTC,CSVEVPRLAEITYEQYF
-,TRBV7-9,-,TRBJ2-1,TGTGCCAGCAGCTTAGCGGGAGTAAACGAGCAGTTCTTC,CASSLAGVNEQFF
-,TRBV19,-,TRBJ1-1,TGTGCCAGTACACGGCAGGGGACCATGAACACTGAAGCTTTCTTT,CASTRQGTMNTEAFF
-,TRBV6-6,-,TRBJ2-5,TGTGCCAGCAGGCGCCTACAGGGATTCGAGACCCAGTACTTC,CASRRLQGFETQYF
TRBD2,TRBV19,few,TRBJ2-2,TGTGCCAGTAGTGGGAGCGGGAGCGTAGTGGCGAGCGGGGAGCTGTTTTTT,CASSGSGSVVASGELFF